The sample holds a few counts of the clone carrying this T cell receptor (beta chain). Its antigen is currently unknown. The data stem from a study of cytomegalovirus exposure and HLA in healthy donors. Regarding the study as a whole: Productive rates of about 87% or about 30% were seen for most TCR beta V segments in an earlier analysis. A list of 150 or so TCR beta chains associated with cytomegalovirus was given.

The PCR ran on 60 Vbeta and 13 Jbeta primers. Measured with immunoSEQ multiplex PCR; TCRdb has only the in-frame clones, and not every one. The table lists under 200,000 clones, roughly 65% of them singletons. V gave up 1 base and J gave up 6 bases, with 22 bases separating them. Germline V lookup: CDR1 SGHAT, CDR2 FQNNGV. The CDR3 totals 17 residues. The rearrangement uses TRBV11-2 and TRBJ2-7; possible D gene TRBD2, 7 bases. The sample was PBMCs. The clonotype was recovered from a young woman in good health and CMV-seropositive. CDR3 protein: CASSLVLGGGGLVEQYF. The CDR3 nucleotides read TGTGCCAGCAGCTTAGTGCTTGGAGGGGGGGGCCTCGTCGAGCAGTACTTC. Supplemented by reference TRBV11-2 and TRBJ2-7, the full variable domain reads EAGVAQSPRYKIIEKRQSVAFWCNPISGHATLYWYQQILGQGPKLLIQFQNNGVVDDSQLPKDRFSAERLKGVDSTLKIQPAKLEDSAVYLCASSLVLGGGGLVEQYFGPGTRLTVT.